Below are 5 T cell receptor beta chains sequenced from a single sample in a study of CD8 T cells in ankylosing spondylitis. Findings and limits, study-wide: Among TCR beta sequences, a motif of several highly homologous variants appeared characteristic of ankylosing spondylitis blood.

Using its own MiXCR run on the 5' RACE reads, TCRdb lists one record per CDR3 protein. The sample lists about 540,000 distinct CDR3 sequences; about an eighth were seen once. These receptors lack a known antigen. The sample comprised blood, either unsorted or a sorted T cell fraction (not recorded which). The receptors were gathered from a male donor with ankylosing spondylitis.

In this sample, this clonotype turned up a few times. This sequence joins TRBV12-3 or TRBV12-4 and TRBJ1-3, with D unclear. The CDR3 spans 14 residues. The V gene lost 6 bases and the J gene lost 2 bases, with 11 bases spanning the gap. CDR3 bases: TGTGCCAGCAGCGTAAAGTCGGCTGGAAACACCATATATTTT. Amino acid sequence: CASSVKSAGNTIYF.

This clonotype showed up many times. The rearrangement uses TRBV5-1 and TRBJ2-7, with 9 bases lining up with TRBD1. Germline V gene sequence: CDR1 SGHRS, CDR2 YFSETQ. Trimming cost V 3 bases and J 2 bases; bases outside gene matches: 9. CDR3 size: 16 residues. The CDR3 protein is CASSSLMDRGTYEQYF. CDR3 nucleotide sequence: TGCGCCAGCAGCTCACTCATGGACAGGGGAACCTACGAGCAGTACTTC.

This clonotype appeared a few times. The CDR3 DNA follows: TGTGCCAGCAGCTTTGACAGGGGTGGGACTGAAGCTTTCTTT. Translated: CASSFDRGGTEAFF. The chain is built from TRBV7-2 and TRBJ1-1; 8 positions match TRBD1. This CDR3 region has 14 residues. J lost 5 bases, V lost 3 bases, and 5 bases had no gene match. CDR1 SGHTA and CDR2 FQGNSA come from the germline V gene.

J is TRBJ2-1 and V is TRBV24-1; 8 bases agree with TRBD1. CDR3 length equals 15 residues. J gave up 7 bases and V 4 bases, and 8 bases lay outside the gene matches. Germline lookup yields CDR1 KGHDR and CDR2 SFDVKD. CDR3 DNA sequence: TGTGCCACCAGTGACCGCCGGGACAGGTCAAATGAGCAGTTCTTC. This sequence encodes CATSDRRDRSNEQFF.

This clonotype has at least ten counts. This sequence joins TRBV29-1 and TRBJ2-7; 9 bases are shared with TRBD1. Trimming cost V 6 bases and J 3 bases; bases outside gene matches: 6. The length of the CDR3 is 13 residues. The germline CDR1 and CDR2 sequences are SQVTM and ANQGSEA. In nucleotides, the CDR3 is TGCAGCGTGGCTGGACAGGGGCGCTACGAGCAGTACTTC. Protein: CSVAGQGRYEQYF.